Shown below are 32 T cell receptor beta chains from a single sample sequenced in a study of identical twins. MiXCR was run by TCRdb on the 5' RACE reads, yielding one entry per CDR3 protein. This sample has about 500,000 distinct CDR3 sequences, with roughly an eighth found just once. These data are also associated with another study on yellow fever vaccine responses in identical twins.

Sequenced: CD4+ T cells sorted from blood. The origin of the receptors is a woman aged 18-35 years in good health.

The V call is TRBV28, the J call TRBJ1-3; D might be TRBD1 (5 bases). The CDR3 runs to 14 residues. Germline V gene sequence: CDR1 MDHEN, CDR2 SYDVKM. V gave up 7 bases and J gave up 3 bases, with 13 bases separating them. The CDR3 DNA reads TGTGCCAGCAACTGGGGGGGTAATGGAAACACCATATATTTT. Encoded protein: CASNWGGNGNTIYF.

Only a few counts were recorded for this clonotype. V and J are TRBV11-2 and TRBJ2-7; TRBD2 agrees at 7 bases. The CDR3 consists of 14 residues. CDR1 and CDR2 (germline): SGHAT, FQNNGV. V trimming: 5 bases; J trimming: 3 bases; junction bases outside the gene matches: 7. The DNA for the CDR3 is TGTGCCAGCAGCCTATTGGGGGGGGGCTACGAGCAGTACTTC. This sequence encodes CASSLLGGGYEQYF.

The rearrangement links TRBV12-3 or TRBV12-4 to TRBJ2-1, with 7 positions matching TRBD1. With V trimmed by 6 bases and J by 7 bases, 12 bases remained unmatched. The CDR3 consists of 15 residues. The CDR3 sequence is CASRQGQLIGNEQFF. The CDR3 bases are TGTGCCAGCAGACAGGGGCAGCTAATAGGGAATGAGCAGTTCTTC.

The DNA for the CDR3 is TGTGCCAGCAGTCCTCGGGAGTTGAATGAAGCTTTCTTT. The encoded protein is CASSPRELNEAFF. The genes are TRBV6-2 or TRBV6-3 and TRBJ1-1; D not certain. Germline V gene data show CDR1 as MNHEY and CDR2 as SVGEGT. The V gene lost 5 bases and the J gene lost 7 bases, with 14 bases spanning the gap. This CDR3 is built from 13 residues.

This clonotype occurred a few times. CDR3 loop: CASRSTNKETQYF. The CDR3 coding sequence is TGTGCCAGCAGGTCGACTAATAAAGAGACCCAGTACTTC. V usage is TRBV5-6 and J usage is TRBJ2-5, with D tentatively TRBD2 (5 bases). V lost 5 bases and J 3 bases, leaving 11 bases between the germline ends. Germline V gene lookup returns CDR1 SGHDT and CDR2 YYEEEE. CDR3 length: 13 amino acids. The whole variable domain, filled in from reference TRBV5-6 and TRBJ2-5, reads DAGVTQSPTHLIKTRGQQVTLRCSPKSGHDTVSWYQQALGQGPQFIFQYYEEEERQRGNFPDRFSGHQFPNYSSELNVNALLLGDSALYLCASRSTNKETQYFGPGTRLLVL.

This clonotype was observed at least ten times. The rearrangement uses TRBV29-1 and TRBJ2-4; TRBD2 aligns across 8 bases. CDR1 SQVTM and CDR2 ANQGSEA come from the germline V gene. The CDR3 covers 12 residues. The trim removed 8 bases at V and 8 bases at J, leaving 8 bases unmatched. The CDR3 bases are TGCAGCTCTCGGAGCGGGAGTGACATTCAGTACTTC. Translation gives CSSRSGSDIQYF. Supplemented by reference TRBV29-1 and TRBJ2-4, the full variable domain reads SAVISQKPSRDICQRGTSLTIQCQVDSQVTMMFWYRQQPGQSLTLIATANQGSEATYESGFVIDKFPISRPNLTFSTLTVSNMSPEDSSIYLCSSRSGSDIQYFGAGTRLSVL.

This clonotype was counted a few times. The chain employs TRBV4-3 and TRBJ2-4; 7 positions match TRBD1. Germline V CDR1 and CDR2: LGHNA, YSLEER. CDR3 length: 16 amino acids. The ends lost 0 bases at V and 4 bases at J; junction bases unmatched: 6. As DNA, the CDR3 is TGCGCCAGCAGCCAAGAAGGGACAGTGGGGAAAAACATTCAGTACTTC. It is translated as CASSQEGTVGKNIQYF.

The chain uses TRBV2 and TRBJ2-2; possibly TRBD1 for D (6 bases). The germline CDR1 and CDR2 sequences are SNHLY and FYNNEI. V shed 7 bases and J shed 1 base, with 10 bases lying between them. The CDR3 is 14 amino acids. The CDR3 sequence: CASNGQMNTGELFF. The CDR3 coding sequence is TGTGCCAGCAATGGACAGATGAACACCGGGGAGCTGTTTTTT.

In its sample, this clonotype was seen many times. The genes are TRBV20-1 and TRBJ1-5; D is uncertain. This CDR3 is 14 amino acids long. With 0 bases removed from V and 5 bases from J, the gap between germline ends came to 11 bases. Germline V gene data show CDR1 as DFQATT and CDR2 as SNEGSKA (reference sequence). The CDR3 reads CSARDSLGDQPQHF. The CDR3, as DNA: TGCAGTGCTAGAGATTCACTTGGGGATCAGCCCCAGCATTTT.

The chain links TRBV20-1 to TRBJ2-1, with TRBD2 matching 7 bases. V dropped 6 bases and J dropped 4; count of bases not matched to a gene: 9. The germline CDR1 and CDR2 sequences are DFQATT and SNEGSKA (reference sequence). The CDR3 length is 14 residues. CDR3 sequence reads: CSAQSGMDYNEQFF. CDR3 nucleotides: TGCAGTGCCCAGAGCGGGATGGATTACAATGAGCAGTTCTTC.

This clonotype was seen more than once but under ten times. The gene calls are TRBV20-1 and TRBJ2-5; D is undetermined. CDR1 and CDR2 from the germline V gene are DFQATT and SNEGSKA (reference sequence). Trimming removed 3 bases at V and 0 bases at J, with 8 bases between. The CDR3 loop spans 13 amino acids. For the CDR3, the DNA is TGCAGTGCTAGTCCCCTGTACCAAGAGACCCAGTACTTC. It encodes CSASPLYQETQYF.

Many counts were recorded for this clonotype. J is TRBJ2-7 and V is TRBV7-6; TRBD2 agrees at 7 bases. Germline V CDR1 and CDR2: SGHVS, FNYEAQ. The CDR3 contains 14 residues. J lost 1 base, V lost 2 bases, and 2 bases had no gene match. Here the CDR3 reads CASSLQRGSYEQYF. The CDR3 region has the DNA TGTGCCAGCAGCTTACAGCGGGGTTCCTACGAGCAGTACTTC.

This chain uses TRBV12-3 or TRBV12-4 with TRBJ1-1; 9 bases agree with TRBD1. This CDR3 region has 14 residues. V dropped 5 bases and J dropped 9; count of bases not matched to a gene: 10. The CDR3 DNA is TGTGCCAGCAGTCCCGGGACAGGGAGTCCCCAAGCTTTCTTT. This translates into CASSPGTGSPQAFF.

V usage is TRBV6-1 and J usage is TRBJ2-2; 12 nucleotides agree with TRBD2. Trimming at V came to 7 bases and at J to 0 bases, leaving 9 bases not matched to a gene. Germline V gene lookup returns CDR1 MNHNS and CDR2 SASEGT. The length of the CDR3 is 18 residues. The CDR3 reads CASTGLAGTTTNTGELFF. For the CDR3, the DNA is TGTGCCAGCACTGGACTAGCGGGGACCACCACGAACACCGGGGAGCTGTTTTTT.

The chain links TRBV5-1 to TRBJ2-5; the match to TRBD2 covers 9 bases. V was pared by 0 bases and J by 4 bases, with 7 bases of the junction left unmatched. The germline V gene has CDR1 SGHRS and CDR2 YFSETQ. The CDR3 runs to 16 residues. The CDR3 nucleotides are TGCGCCAGCAGCTTGGACGGCGGGAGGGCAAGAGAGACCCAGTACTTC. Protein: CASSLDGGRARETQYF.

J is TRBJ2-6 and V is TRBV5-1; D perhaps matches TRBD2 (5 bases). CDR3 length: 14 amino acids. The V gene's germline CDR1 is SGHRS and CDR2 YFSETQ. V lost 0 bases, J lost 8 bases, and 9 bases lay in between. The CDR3 region has the DNA TGCGCCAGCAGCTTGGACGGGGTCACCAACGTCCTGACTTTC. It is translated as CASSLDGVTNVLTF. Filled out from reference TRBV5-1 and TRBJ2-6, the complete variable domain reads KAGVTQTPRYLIKTRGQQVTLSCSPISGHRSVSWYQQTPGQGLQFLFEYFSETQRNKGNFPGRFSGRQFSNSRSEMNVSTLELGDSALYLCASSLDGVTNVLTFGAGSRLTVL.

This clonotype was seen a few times. This chain uses TRBV7-9 with TRBJ2-2, with D tentatively TRBD1 (5 bases). Deletions cut 1 base from V and 6 bases from J, with 9 bases between. Germline-derived CDR1 and CDR2 are SEHNR and FQNEAQ (reference sequence). The CDR3 is 14 amino acids. The DNA of the CDR3 is TGTGCCAGCAGCTTAGAGTCCAGGGCCGGGGAGCTGTTTTTT. Translation gives CASSLESRAGELFF.

At least ten counts were recorded for this clonotype. The V gene is TRBV25-1, the J gene TRBJ2-1; D is unresolved. This CDR3 is 15 amino acids long. The germline V gene encodes CDR1 MGHDK and CDR2 SYGVNS. The germline V and J ends were trimmed by 3 bases and 1 base, with 10 bases remaining between them. Written as DNA, the CDR3 is TGTGCCAGCAGTGACACAGTCAAATCCTACAATGAGCAGTTCTTC. Protein sequence: CASSDTVKSYNEQFF.

In its sample, this clonotype was seen a few times. The V and J genes are TRBV6-2 or TRBV6-3 and TRBJ1-2, with 7 bases matching TRBD1. J lost 7 bases, V lost 5 bases, and 10 bases had no gene match. This CDR3 has 14 residues. Germline CDR1 and CDR2: MNHEY and SVGEGT. CDR3 nucleotide sequence: TGTGCCAGCAGTGGACAGGCGCCGGGGGCTGGCTACACCTTC. Protein: CASSGQAPGAGYTF.

The rearrangement uses TRBV10-1 and TRBJ2-1; tentative D call: TRBD2 (6 bases). The CDR3 has 14 residues. Germline values: CDR1 WNHNN, CDR2 SYGVQD (reference sequence). The V end lost 4 bases, the J end lost 9 bases, and 16 bases lay between the germline ends. The CDR3 bases are TGCGCCAGCAGTGTATTGGGGACTCCGGGTGAGCAGTTCTTC. Amino acid sequence: CASSVLGTPGEQFF.

The chain uses TRBV20-1 and TRBJ2-1; no reliable D call. This CDR3 comprises 13 residues. CDR1 DFQATT and CDR2 SNEGSKA come from the germline V gene (reference sequence). V shed 3 bases and J shed 6 bases, with 12 bases lying between them. This chain's CDR3 is CSASGLSLNEQFF. The CDR3 DNA sequence: TGCAGTGCTAGCGGTTTGAGTCTCAATGAGCAGTTCTTC.

The chain has TRBV20-1 and TRBJ2-1, with a tentative D call TRBD2 (6 bases). V lost 4 bases and J lost 2, with 9 bases in between. CDR1 and CDR2 from the germline V gene are DFQATT and SNEGSKA (reference sequence). This CDR3 has 13 residues. CDR3 in DNA: TGCAGTGCTACAGGGAGGACCTACAATGAGCAGTTCTTC. Translation: CSATGRTYNEQFF.

This clonotype was observed a handful of times. V and J are TRBV20-1 and TRBJ2-5; D may be TRBD1 (6 bases). Germline V gene lookup returns CDR1 DFQATT and CDR2 SNEGSKA (reference sequence). V was cut by 1 base and J by 9 bases, with 15 bases left in between. CDR3 length: 13 amino acids. The chain's CDR3 is CSARGQGRAAQYF. The CDR3 coding sequence is TGCAGTGCTAGAGGTCAGGGGCGGGCGGCCCAGTACTTC.

This clonotype has ten or more counts. The chain combines TRBV29-1 with TRBJ2-5; TRBD1 aligns across 8 bases. V gave up 7 bases and J gave up 5 bases; unmatched junction bases: 6. The CDR3 contains 12 residues. In germline, CDR1 is SQVTM, CDR2 ANQGSEA. DNA of the CDR3: TGCAGCGCAGCAGGGGGCGACGAGACCCAGTACTTC. Translation: CSAAGGDETQYF.

This clonotype has a handful of counts. Written as DNA, the CDR3 is TGCGCCAGCAGCCAAGCTAACAGAAGCTCTGGAAACACCATATATTTT. Protein sequence: CASSQANRSSGNTIYF. The rearrangement uses TRBV4-3 and TRBJ1-3; D is undetermined. Trimming shortened V by 1 base and J by 0 bases, and 10 bases separated the two germline ends. Per the germline V gene, CDR1 is LGHNA and CDR2 is YSLEER. The CDR3 loop spans 16 amino acids.

The chain is built from TRBV18 and TRBJ2-7; D uncertain. The CDR3 loop spans 14 amino acids. Trimming removed 2 bases at V and 0 bases at J, with 8 bases between. Germline-derived CDR1 and CDR2 are KGHSH and LQKENI. Here the CDR3 DNA reads TGTGCCAGCTCACCAAGTACGGCCTCCTACGAGCAGTACTTC. Its translation is CASSPSTASYEQYF.

In its sample, this clonotype was seen a few times. V usage is TRBV12-3 or TRBV12-4 and J usage is TRBJ2-7, with 9 bases matching TRBD2. The CDR3 length is 14 residues. V gave up 10 bases and J gave up 1 base; unmatched junction bases: 8. The CDR3 spells CATQNSGSSYEQYF. CDR3 nucleotide sequence: TGTGCCACCCAAAATAGCGGGAGTTCCTACGAGCAGTACTTC.

V is TRBV3-1 and J is TRBJ2-1; unclear D gene. Germline loops: CDR1 LGHDT, CDR2 YNNKEL (reference sequence). V shed 1 base and J shed 4 bases, with 5 bases lying between them. CDR3 length: 13 amino acids. CDR3 residues: CASSQGAYNEQFF. CDR3 in DNA: TGTGCCAGCAGCCAAGGAGCATACAATGAGCAGTTCTTC.

The V and J genes are TRBV7-9 and TRBJ2-2; 11 bases map to TRBD1. The CDR3 covers 16 residues. The V and J ends lost 5 bases and 4 bases, in that order; junction bases with no gene match: 6. Germline values: CDR1 SEHNR, CDR2 FQNEAQ (reference sequence). CDR3 in DNA: TGTGCCAGCAGCCTTGGACAGGGGGCGACCACCGGGGAGCTGTTTTTT. It specifies CASSLGQGATTGELFF.

The table lists this clonotype with a few counts. The chain couples TRBV18 to TRBJ2-7, with D perhaps TRBD1 (6 bases). Per germline, CDR1 KGHSH and CDR2 LQKENI. The CDR3 contains 14 residues. V shed 2 bases and J shed 1 base, with 9 bases lying between them. The CDR3 here is CASSPADRSYEQYF. The CDR3 DNA reads TGTGCCAGCTCACCAGCGGACAGATCCTACGAGCAGTACTTC. Full variable domain (outside the CDR3, taken from reference TRBV18 and TRBJ2-7): NAGVMQNPRHLVRRRGQEARLRCSPMKGHSHVYWYRQLPEEGLKFMVYLQKENIIDESGMPKERFSAEFPKEGPSILRIQQVVRGDSAAYFCASSPADRSYEQYFGPGTRLTVT.

This clonotype was counted ten times or more. The V call is TRBV10-3, the J call TRBJ1-4; D remains unclear. With 10 bases removed from V and 5 bases from J, the gap between germline ends came to 8 bases. Germline CDR1 and CDR2: ENHRY and SYGVKD. There are 11 residues in the CDR3. DNA for the CDR3: TGTGCCAGCGGTACAAATGAAAAACTGTTTTTT. This encodes CASGTNEKLFF.

The chain joins TRBV4-3 to TRBJ2-1; D may be TRBD2 (5 bases). V gave up 1 base and J gave up 5 bases, with 15 bases separating them. Germline CDR1 and CDR2: LGHNA and YSLEER. This CDR3 is 16 amino acids long. CDR3 nucleotide sequence: TGCGCCAGCAGCCAAGGGCTAGCAGGTTTTGACAATGAGCAGTTCTTC. Its translation: CASSQGLAGFDNEQFF.